A single sample gave rise to the 25 T cell receptor beta chains below, sequenced in a study of T-cell reconstitution after alpha-beta-depleted transplantation in children. Researchers prepared the TCRbeta library using unique molecular identifiers, the study reports. TCRdb independently ran MiXCR on the PCR reads; one entry per CDR3 protein. The sample comprises about 870,000 distinct CDR3 sequences, under 20% of which are singletons, and roughly 5% rests with the top ten. Sample: PBMCs, mostly from graft donor cells, taken 360 days after TCRalphabeta/CD19-depleted stem cell transplant. These receptors were taken from a male patient younger than 18 who had a stem cell transplant for acute lymphoblastic leukemia, so the T cells may come from the graft donor.

This clonotype has at least ten counts. The rearrangement links TRBV9 to TRBJ1-1, with D perhaps TRBD1 (5 bases). The CDR3 runs 13 residues. Germline V gene sequence: CDR1 SGDLS, CDR2 YYNGEE. Trimming cost V 2 bases and J 4 bases, with 9 bases left between them. CDR3 in amino acids: CASSVGAGTEAFF. CDR3 nucleotide sequence: TGTGCCAGCAGCGTCGGGGCGGGCACTGAAGCTTTCTTT.

In its sample, this clonotype was seen once. The rearrangement joins TRBV7-6 to TRBJ2-3; tentative D call: TRBD2 (6 bases). Trimming stripped 1 base from V and 1 base from J, with 9 bases between. Germline CDR1 SGHVS, CDR2 FNYEAQ. This CDR3 contains 15 residues. CDR3 in amino acids: CASSLGPSGTDTQYF. The CDR3 DNA reads as TGTGCCAGCAGCTTAGGTCCTAGCGGCACAGATACGCAGTATTTT.

The sample holds many counts of this clonotype. The J gene is TRBJ2-1, the V gene TRBV12-3 or TRBV12-4; TRBD1 might be the D (7 bases). Trimming took 5 bases from V and 4 from J, leaving 15 bases between them. The CDR3 covers 15 residues. CDR3 residues: CASSPGDRRYNEQFF. In nucleotides, the CDR3 is TGTGCCAGCAGTCCGGGGGACAGAAGATACAATGAGCAGTTCTTC.

This clonotype was detected many times. This chain uses TRBV5-1 with TRBJ2-2; D remains unclear. This CDR3 region has 14 residues. CDR1 is SGHRS and CDR2 is YFSETQ in the germline V gene. Trimming left V 0 bases short and J 8 bases short, with 11 bases between. The CDR3 protein is CASSLAYNEGELFF. DNA for the CDR3: TGCGCCAGCAGCTTGGCCTACAACGAGGGGGAGCTGTTTTTT. Variable domain in full (rest from reference TRBV5-1 and TRBJ2-2): KAGVTQTPRYLIKTRGQQVTLSCSPISGHRSVSWYQQTPGQGLQFLFEYFSETQRNKGNFPGRFSGRQFSNSRSEMNVSTLELGDSALYLCASSLAYNEGELFFGEGSRLTVL.

The chain joins TRBV10-3 to TRBJ2-7; 8 bases line up with TRBD2. The CDR3 is made up of 13 amino acids. Germline V gene sequence: CDR1 ENHRY, CDR2 SYGVKD. J lost 8 bases, V lost 2 bases, and 5 bases had no gene match. CDR3 DNA: TGTGCCATCAGTGAGCCGGGAGGGTTCCAGCAGTACTTC. Protein: CAISEPGGFQQYF.

CDR3 nucleotide sequence: TGTGCCAGCAGTGAGAGCGGGGTTCCCTACGAGCAGTACTTC. Its translation is CASSESGVPYEQYF. The rearrangement joins TRBV2 to TRBJ2-7, with 7 bases fitting TRBD2. The CDR3 has 14 residues. J lost 2 bases, V lost 3 bases, and 4 bases had no gene match. Looked up from germline, CDR1 is SNHLY and CDR2 is FYNNEI.

This clonotype was seen a few times. V and J are TRBV5-1 and TRBJ1-2; 11 nucleotides line up with TRBD1. This CDR3 is 13 amino acids long. Germline-derived CDR1 and CDR2 are SGHRS and YFSETQ. Trimming took 3 bases from V and 8 from J; bases not matched to a gene: 3. The CDR3 here is CASSSDRGQGYTF. The CDR3 DNA reads TGCGCCAGCAGCTCGGACAGGGGGCAAGGCTACACCTTC.

This clonotype was counted many times. The V gene is TRBV5-1, the J gene TRBJ1-1; TRBD1 matches at 9 bases. V shed 3 bases and J 0 bases; nucleotides not matched to a gene: 6. There are 16 residues in the CDR3. Germline assignment: CDR1 SGHRS and CDR2 YFSETQ. As DNA, the CDR3 is TGCGCCAGCAGCTCGACAGGGGGTCGGATGAACACTGAAGCTTTCTTT. Its translation is CASSSTGGRMNTEAFF.

As DNA, the CDR3 is TGTGCCAGCAGTTACGGGGCAAGTTCCTACGAGCAGTACTTC. Protein product: CASSYGASSYEQYF. The genes are TRBV6-5 and TRBJ2-7; D possibly corresponds to TRBD1 (5 bases). Germline CDR1 is MNHEY and CDR2 is SVGAGI. V was cut by 2 bases and J by 1 base, with 9 bases left in between. This CDR3 is 14 amino acids long.

This clonotype was counted between two and nine times. This sequence joins TRBV20-1 and TRBJ1-1; 9 bases are a match to TRBD1. Germline CDR1 and CDR2: DFQATT and SNEGSKA (reference sequence). Trimming took 6 bases from V and 2 from J; bases not matched to a gene: 7. This CDR3 spans 14 amino acids. The chain's CDR3 is CSARDRVSNTEAFF. The CDR3 DNA follows: TGCAGTGCCCGGGACAGGGTGAGTAACACTGAAGCTTTCTTT.

Concerning this clonotype itself: Likely a read error: the CDR3 ends without its conserved phenylalanine or tryptophan. This chain connects TRBV20-1 to TRBJ2-2; TRBD2 matches at 11 bases. The CDR3 loop spans 14 amino acids. Germline V gene data show CDR1 as DFQATT and CDR2 as SNEGSKA (reference sequence). Trimming at V came to 6 bases and at J to 6 bases, leaving 6 bases not matched to a gene. In nucleotides, the CDR3 is TGCAGTGCCCATAGCGGGAGGGCCCCCGGGGAGCTGTTTTTG. Translated, it gives CSAHSGRAPGELFL.

This clonotype has a handful of counts. The chain carries TRBV7-2 and TRBJ2-3; 12 bases fit TRBD2. Germline V gene lookup returns CDR1 SGHTA and CDR2 FQGNSA. V shed 4 bases, J shed 2 bases, and the junction held 4 bases outside the gene matches. This CDR3 has 16 amino acids. The CDR3 loop reads CASSSGTSGLTDTQYF. DNA for the CDR3: TGTGCCAGCAGCTCGGGGACTAGCGGGCTCACAGATACGCAGTATTTT.

This clonotype was seen a handful of times. The chain's CDR3 is CASSIAGQGRLNTEAFF. CDR3 coding DNA: TGTGCCAGCAGCATAGCAGGACAGGGCAGACTGAACACTGAAGCTTTCTTT. The V call is TRBV12-3 or TRBV12-4, the J call TRBJ1-1; TRBD1 aligns across 8 bases. J was trimmed by 0 bases and V by 6 bases; bases with no gene match: 12. CDR3 length equals 17 residues.

The V and J genes are TRBV2 and TRBJ2-7; D perhaps matches TRBD2 (6 bases). The CDR3 contains 13 residues. Germline loops: CDR1 SNHLY, CDR2 FYNNEI. The CDR3, as DNA: TGTGCCAGCAGGGACACGGACGAGACTAGACCCCAAGTC. Residues: CASRDTDETRPQV.

This clonotype was observed a handful of times. This chain joins TRBV29-1 and TRBJ2-7; TRBD2 aligns across 11 bases. CDR1 SQVTM and CDR2 ANQGSEA come from the germline V gene. CDR3 length equals 14 residues. Trimming cost V 6 bases and J 1 base; bases outside gene matches: 5. CDR3 amino acids: CSVATSGTSYEQYF. In DNA form, the CDR3 reads TGCAGCGTCGCGACTAGCGGGACTTCCTACGAGCAGTACTTC.

This clonotype occurred a few times. CDR3 in DNA: TGTGCCATCAGTGAGTCGTTGGGAAAAGGGCCCTACAATGAGCAGTTCTTC. This encodes CAISESLGKGPYNEQFF. The V call is TRBV10-3, the J call TRBJ2-1; no clear D. Looked up from germline, CDR1 is ENHRY and CDR2 is SYGVKD. The CDR3 sequence is 17 residues long. Trimming pared 0 bases from V and 2 bases from J, leaving 14 bases between.

Notes on this clonotype: One base away lies a much larger clone, so this may be a sequencing read error. Likely a read error: the CDR3 ends without its conserved phenylalanine or tryptophan. This sequence joins TRBV5-1 and TRBJ1-2; TRBD1 aligns across 9 bases. Germline V gene lookup returns CDR1 SGHRS and CDR2 YFSETQ. CDR3 length: 15 amino acids. Losses at the gene ends were 0 bases for V and 4 bases for J; bases not matched to a gene: 4. The CDR3 bases are TGCGCCAGCAGCTTGGTTCGGGACAGGGTCTATGGCTACACCTGC. It specifies CASSLVRDRVYGYTC.

This clonotype occurred many times. This sequence joins TRBV29-1 and TRBJ2-1; D is unclear. CDR1 is SQVTM and CDR2 is ANQGSEA in the germline V gene. The CDR3 contains 17 residues. The V end was cut by 2 bases, the J end by 4 bases, with 21 bases between. CDR3 loop: CSVELSVFPEDYNEQFF. CDR3 in DNA: TGCAGCGTTGAACTTTCGGTCTTCCCTGAAGATTACAATGAGCAGTTCTTC.

The chain employs TRBV7-2 and TRBJ2-2, with D maybe TRBD1 (6 bases). In germline, CDR1 is SGHTA, CDR2 FQGNSA. Trimming shortened V by 1 base and J by 6 bases, and 15 bases separated the two germline ends. This CDR3 region has 16 residues. As DNA, the CDR3 is TGTGCCAGCAGCTTAGTCCAGGGGAGAGTCGCCGGGGAGCTGTTTTTT. Translating it yields CASSLVQGRVAGELFF.

This clonotype has a handful of counts. V usage is TRBV20-1 and J usage is TRBJ1-2; a weak D match, TRBD1 (6 bases). The V and J ends lost 3 bases and 3 bases respectively, with 11 bases between them. The CDR3 is made up of 13 amino acids. Germline CDR1 is DFQATT and CDR2 is SNEGSKA (reference sequence). The CDR3 sequence: CSASQGIDYGYTF. The DNA of the CDR3 is TGCAGTGCTAGTCAGGGGATCGACTATGGCTACACCTTC.

The CDR3 nucleotides are TGTGCCAGCAGTCAGACAGGGCGGGTCAATGAGCAGTTCTTC. Translation gives CASSQTGRVNEQFF. This chain uses TRBV6-2 or TRBV6-3 with TRBJ2-1; 7 bases match TRBD1. J lost 6 bases, V lost 5 bases, and 7 bases had no gene match. Germline V lookup: CDR1 MNHEY, CDR2 SVGEGT. The CDR3 is 14 amino acids.

The chain links TRBV5-5 to TRBJ1-3; TRBD1 is a possible D gene (5 bases). Germline CDR1 SGHKS, CDR2 YYEKEE (reference sequence). The CDR3 runs 15 residues. V was shortened by 3 bases and J by 0 bases, with 10 bases between the two germline ends. DNA of the CDR3: TGTGCCAGCAGCTCAGACAGAGACTCTGGAAACACCATATATTTT. Translation gives CASSSDRDSGNTIYF. The variable domain in full, with the rest retrieved from reference TRBV5-5 and TRBJ1-3, is DAGVTQSPTHLIKTRGQQVTLRCSPISGHKSVSWYQQVLGQGPQFIFQYYEKEERGRGNFPDRFSARQFPNYSSELNVNALLLGDSALYLCASSSDRDSGNTIYFGEGSWLTVV.

This clonotype was counted a few times. V gene TRBV20-1 combines with J gene TRBJ2-5, with 10 positions matching TRBD2. Losses at the gene ends were 6 bases for V and 4 bases for J; bases not matched to a gene: 5. Germline V gene data show CDR1 as DFQATT and CDR2 as SNEGSKA (reference sequence). The CDR3 sequence is 13 residues long. The DNA of the CDR3 is TGCAGTGCAAGCGGGAGGGCCAGAGAGACCCAGTACTTC. Translating it yields CSASGRARETQYF.

This clonotype was picked up a small number of times. CDR3 coding DNA: TGTGCCAGCAGCCCCCCCCCTACAGTCATAGGCTACAATGAGCAGTTCTTC. Its protein product is CASSPPPTVIGYNEQFF. This rearrangement joins TRBV9 to TRBJ2-1; D is undetermined. Trimming shortened V by 4 bases and J by 3 bases, and 20 bases separated the two germline ends. The germline CDR1 and CDR2 sequences are SGDLS and YYNGEE. This CDR3 contains 17 residues.

This clonotype came up many times. The rearrangement links TRBV12-3 or TRBV12-4 to TRBJ2-7; 8 bases map to TRBD1. V dropped 4 bases and J dropped 2; count of bases not matched to a gene: 4. The length of the CDR3 is 14 residues. The CDR3 DNA reads as TGTGCCAGCAGTTGGGGACAGGCTACCTACGAGCAGTACTTC. As protein: CASSWGQATYEQYF.